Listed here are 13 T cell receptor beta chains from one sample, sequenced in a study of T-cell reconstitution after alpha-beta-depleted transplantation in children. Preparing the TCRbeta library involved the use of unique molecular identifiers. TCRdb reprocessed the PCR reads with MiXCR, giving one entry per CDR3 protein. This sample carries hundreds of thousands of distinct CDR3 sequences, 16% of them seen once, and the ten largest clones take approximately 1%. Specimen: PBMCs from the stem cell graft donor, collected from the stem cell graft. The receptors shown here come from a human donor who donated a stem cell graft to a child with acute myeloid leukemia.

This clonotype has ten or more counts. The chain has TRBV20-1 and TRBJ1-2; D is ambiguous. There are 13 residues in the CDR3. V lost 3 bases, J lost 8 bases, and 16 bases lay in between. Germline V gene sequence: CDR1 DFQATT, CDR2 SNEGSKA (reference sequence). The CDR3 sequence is CSASKDGSGGYTF. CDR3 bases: TGCAGTGCTAGCAAGGACGGGTCGGGGGGCTACACCTTC.

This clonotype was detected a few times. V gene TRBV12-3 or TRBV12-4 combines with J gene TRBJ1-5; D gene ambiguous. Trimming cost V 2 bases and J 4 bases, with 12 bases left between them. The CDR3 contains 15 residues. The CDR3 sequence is CASSLSVARNQPQHF. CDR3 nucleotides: TGTGCCAGCAGTTTATCGGTGGCAAGGAATCAGCCCCAGCATTTT.

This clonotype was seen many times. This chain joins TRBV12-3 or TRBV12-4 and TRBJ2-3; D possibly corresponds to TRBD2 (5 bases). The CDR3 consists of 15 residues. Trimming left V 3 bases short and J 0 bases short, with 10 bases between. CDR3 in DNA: TGTGCCAGCAGTTTCGAGGGAACTAGCACAGATACGCAGTATTTT. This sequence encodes CASSFEGTSTDTQYF.

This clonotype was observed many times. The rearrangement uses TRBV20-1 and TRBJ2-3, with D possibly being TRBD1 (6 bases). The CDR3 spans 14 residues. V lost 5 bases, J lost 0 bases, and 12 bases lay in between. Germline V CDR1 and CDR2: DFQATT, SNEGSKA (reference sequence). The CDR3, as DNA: TGCAGTGCTCCTGGACAGATTAGCACAGATACGCAGTATTTT. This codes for CSAPGQISTDTQYF.

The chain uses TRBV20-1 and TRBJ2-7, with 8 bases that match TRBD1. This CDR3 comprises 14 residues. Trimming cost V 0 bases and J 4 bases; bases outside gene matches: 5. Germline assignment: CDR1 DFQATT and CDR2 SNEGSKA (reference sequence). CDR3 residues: CSARDQGARYEQYF. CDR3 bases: TGCAGTGCTAGAGACCAGGGGGCCAGGTACGAGCAGTACTTC.

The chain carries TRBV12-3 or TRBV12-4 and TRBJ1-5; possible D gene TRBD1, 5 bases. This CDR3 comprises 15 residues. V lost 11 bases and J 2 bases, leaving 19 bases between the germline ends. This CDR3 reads CASQVGPGGNQPQHF. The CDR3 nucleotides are TGTGCCTCCCAAGTTGGGCCGGGGGGCAATCAGCCCCAGCATTTT.

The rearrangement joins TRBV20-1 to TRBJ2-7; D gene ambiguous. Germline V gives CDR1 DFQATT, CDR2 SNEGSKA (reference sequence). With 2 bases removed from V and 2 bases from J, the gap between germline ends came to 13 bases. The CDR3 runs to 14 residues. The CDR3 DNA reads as TGCAGTGCTAGACCTCGGGCAGGACCCTACGAGCAGTACTTC. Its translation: CSARPRAGPYEQYF.

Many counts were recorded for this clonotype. This CDR3 is CSAIEGGGQPQHF. The CDR3 region has the DNA TGCAGTGCTATCGAGGGGGGAGGTCAGCCCCAGCATTTT. This chain connects TRBV20-1 to TRBJ1-5, with a weak D call TRBD1 (6 bases). Germline CDR1 DFQATT, CDR2 SNEGSKA (reference sequence). V lost 4 bases and J lost 6, with 13 bases in between. The CDR3 contains 13 residues.

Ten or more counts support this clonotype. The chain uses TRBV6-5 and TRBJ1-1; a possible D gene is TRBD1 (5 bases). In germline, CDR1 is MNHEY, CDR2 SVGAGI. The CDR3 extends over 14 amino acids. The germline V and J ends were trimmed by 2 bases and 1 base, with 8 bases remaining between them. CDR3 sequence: CASSYGGTNTEAFF. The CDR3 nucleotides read TGTGCCAGCAGTTACGGGGGGACGAACACTGAAGCTTTCTTT.

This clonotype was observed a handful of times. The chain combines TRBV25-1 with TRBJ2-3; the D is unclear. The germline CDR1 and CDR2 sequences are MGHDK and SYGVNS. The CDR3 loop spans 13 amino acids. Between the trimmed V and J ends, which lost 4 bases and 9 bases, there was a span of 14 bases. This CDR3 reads CASSADSLGTQYF. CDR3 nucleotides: TGTGCCAGCAGTGCTGATAGCCTGGGGACGCAGTATTTT. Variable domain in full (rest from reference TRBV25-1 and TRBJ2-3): EADIYQTPRYLVIGTGKKITLECSQTMGHDKMYWYQQDPGMELHLIHYSYGVNSTEKGDLSSESTVSRIRTEHFPLTLESARPSHTSQYLCASSADSLGTQYFGPGTRLTVL.

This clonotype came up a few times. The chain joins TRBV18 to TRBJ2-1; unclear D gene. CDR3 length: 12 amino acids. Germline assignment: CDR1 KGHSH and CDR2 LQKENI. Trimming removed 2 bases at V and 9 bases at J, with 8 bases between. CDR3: CASSPKDGEQFF. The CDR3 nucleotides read TGTGCCAGCTCACCAAAGGACGGTGAGCAGTTCTTC. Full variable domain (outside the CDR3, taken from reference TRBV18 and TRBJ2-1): NAGVMQNPRHLVRRRGQEARLRCSPMKGHSHVYWYRQLPEEGLKFMVYLQKENIIDESGMPKERFSAEFPKEGPSILRIQQVVRGDSAAYFCASSPKDGEQFFGPGTRLTVL.

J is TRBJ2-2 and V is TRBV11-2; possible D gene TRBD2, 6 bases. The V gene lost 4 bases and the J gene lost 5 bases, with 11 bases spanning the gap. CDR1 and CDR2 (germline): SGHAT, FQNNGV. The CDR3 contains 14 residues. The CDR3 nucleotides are TGTGCCAGCAGCTCCTTTGCGGGGACCGGGGAGCTGTTTTTT. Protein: CASSSFAGTGELFF.

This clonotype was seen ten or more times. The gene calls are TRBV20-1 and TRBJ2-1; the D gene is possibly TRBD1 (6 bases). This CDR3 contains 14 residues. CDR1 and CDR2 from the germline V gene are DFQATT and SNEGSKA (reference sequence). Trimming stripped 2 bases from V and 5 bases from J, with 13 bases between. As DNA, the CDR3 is TGCAGTGCTAGACCTTATGGACAGAACAATGAGCAGTTCTTC. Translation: CSARPYGQNNEQFF.